This note documents a single T cell receptor (beta chain) sequence. Its antigen is undetermined. The data originate from a study of response to subunit inactivated influenza vaccine. Germline CDR1 MGHRA, CDR2 YSYEKL. Trimming at V came to 1 base and at J to 4 bases, leaving 14 bases not matched to a gene. This CDR3 is built from 19 residues. Broader study findings: New T cells are recruited in small numbers by each seasonal influenza vaccination, according to the authors' suggestion.

A single record per CDR3 protein comes from TCRdb applying MiXCR to the RT-PCR reads. This sample yields under 550,000 distinct CDR3 sequences, of which 7.6% are seen a single time; 10% to 15% belongs to the top ten. Specimen: PBMCs from blood, collected less than 30 months after vaccination. This clonotype was obtained from a man aged 50 to 69 who received an inactivated influenza vaccine. The V and J genes are TRBV4-1 and TRBJ1-1, with 11 bases fitting TRBD1. The chain's CDR3 is CASSQAIGDRGSWVTEAFF. The CDR3 DNA reads as TGCGCCAGCAGCCAAGCGATCGGGGACAGGGGGTCCTGGGTCACTGAAGCTTTCTTT.